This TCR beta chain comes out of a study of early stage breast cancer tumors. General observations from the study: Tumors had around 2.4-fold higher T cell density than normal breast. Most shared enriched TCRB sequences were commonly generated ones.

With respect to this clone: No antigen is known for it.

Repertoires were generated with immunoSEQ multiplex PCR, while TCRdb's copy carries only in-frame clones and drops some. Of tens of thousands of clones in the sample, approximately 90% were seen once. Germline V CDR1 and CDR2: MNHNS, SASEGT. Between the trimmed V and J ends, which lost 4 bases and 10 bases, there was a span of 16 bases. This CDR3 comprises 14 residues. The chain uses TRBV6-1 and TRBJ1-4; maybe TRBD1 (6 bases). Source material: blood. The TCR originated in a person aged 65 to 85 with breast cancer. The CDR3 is CASSAIGQLGKLFF. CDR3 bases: TGTGCCAGCAGTGCTATCGGACAGCTTGGAAAACTGTTTTTT.